The clone carrying this T cell receptor (beta chain) was picked up one time. This sample is drawn from a study of control samples from healthy donors and cancer patients. Germline V gene lookup returns CDR1 LGHDT and CDR2 YNNKEL (reference sequence). CDR3 length: 16 amino acids. V lost 4 bases, J lost 6 bases, and 6 bases stayed unmatched. The assay was immunoSEQ multiplex PCR, and TCRdb's table has in-frame clones only and misses some. The sample has some 150,000 clones, 89% seen once. This clonotype was sampled from a man aged 30 to 39 in good health. Sequencing used blood. The V gene is TRBV3-1 (or the pseudogene TRBV3-2), the J gene TRBJ2-2, with 12 nucleotides matching TRBD2. CDR3 nucleotides: TGTGCCAGCAGCCCTGGACTAGCGGGGAAATCCGGGGAGCTGTTTTTT. This encodes CASSPGLAGKSGELFF.